Described below is a single T cell receptor (beta chain) sequence and its context. Antigen specificity is unknown. CDR3 regions were amplified by Arm-PCR using iRepertoire HTBI primers to build TCR beta libraries. TCRdb re-called the multiplex PCR reads with MiXCR, one entry per CDR3 protein. Among approximately 390,000 distinct CDR3 sequences, 15% to 20% were seen once, and the ten largest hold 20% to 25%. Noted time point: newly diagnosed GD, antithyroid drugs for less than 3 months. PBMC-extracted RNA yielded the TCR library. The patient group derived from an endocrinology department in Xi'an, China. The V end lost 4 bases, the J end lost 5 bases, and 9 bases lay between the germline ends. CDR3 size: 12 residues. CDR1 is SGHRS, CDR2 YFSETQ, per germline. This entry is derived from a study of regulatory T cells in long-lasting Graves disease. The study, taken as a whole, reports: There was favoring of TRBV28, TRBJ1-2 and TRBJ2-5 in persistent disease. Relative to new patients (around 1,000), persistent patients exhibited greater sharing of public clonotypes (around 3,000).

A further study also used this sample, focusing on T cells in Graves' hyperthyroidism and ophthalmopathy.

This TCR derives from a woman aged 18-29 years with Graves disease. The chain carries TRBV5-1 and TRBJ1-1; no clear D. This specimen was peripheral blood mononuclear cells (PBMCs), taken at new diagnosis, from a patient treated with antithyroid drugs. CDR3 coding DNA: TGCGCCAGCAGCGGGCAGTGGACTGAAGCTTTCTTT. This translates into CASSGQWTEAFF.